This TCR beta chain was sequenced in a study of T cell clonotyping in hematopoietic cell transplantation. Study results and limitations: At the given depth, recipient repertoires were over 97% de novo clonotypes. Graft donor and pretransplant recipient Inverse Simpson Index values predicted broader posttransplant TCR diversity.

Repertoires were generated with immunoSEQ multiplex PCR, while TCRdb's copy carries only in-frame clones and drops some. The sample contains about 50,000 clones, 86% of which appear only once. The time point denotes: recipient sample about 28 days before transplant, after cytoreduction. Recipients were bled about 28 days pretransplant and at posttransplant days 30, 100, 180. This CDR3 comprises 16 residues. V was trimmed by 1 base and J by 0 bases, leaving 12 bases between them. CDR1 MGHRA and CDR2 YSYEKL come from the germline V gene. Comments on this clone: Its antigen is unknown.

The sequences come from peripheral blood mononuclear cells, collected before stem cell transplant. The chain employs TRBV4-1 and TRBJ2-5; D is tentatively TRBD1 or TRBD2 (5 bases each). The receptor was isolated from a man in his 60s with biphenotypic leukemia. Some clones in this sample may be carry-over from other donors' samples. In DNA, the CDR3 is TGCGCCAGCAGCCAAGGGTGGGGGACCTACCAAGAGACCCAGTACTTC. It is translated as CASSQGWGTYQETQYF.